The source of this TCR beta chain is a study of T cell repertoires in cytomegalovirus infection. Study-wide results and limits: The cumulative frequency of public TCR beta families distinguished individuals who carried CMV together with the relevant HLA. What dominated the ex vivo response were HLA-C-restricted CMV-specific TCR beta clonotypes.

This clonotype was seen a handful of times. Its target is unknown. The germline V gene encodes CDR1 MNHNY and CDR2 SVGAGI (reference sequence). V was clipped by 0 bases and J by 3 bases, with 12 bases between them. CDR3 length: 15 residues. TCRdb reprocessed the reads with MiXCR, giving one entry per CDR3 protein. The data show roughly 990,000 distinct CDR3 sequences, around 29% seen once. The sequence was obtained from a human donor in good health (CMV status not recorded). Some clones in this sample may be carry-over from other donors' samples. Sample: cultured CD8+ T cells from PBMCs, taken from culture after CMV antigen stimulation. The chain couples TRBV6-6 to TRBJ2-7, with D possibly being TRBD2 (6 bases). The CDR3: CASSYSGGAGYEQYF. As DNA, the CDR3 is TGTGCCAGCAGTTACTCCGGAGGGGCGGGCTACGAGCAGTACTTC.